This record concerns one T cell receptor (beta chain) sequence. The data derive from a study of OX40 agonist ivuxolimab in advanced cancers. This CDR3 region has 16 residues. Trimming pared 6 bases from V and 4 bases from J, leaving 21 bases between. The germline CDR1 and CDR2 sequences are KGHSH and LQKENI. Only in-frame clones appear in the TCRdb table, and some are missing; sequencing was by immunoSEQ multiplex PCR. Of roughly 50,000 clones in the sample, about 87% were seen once. This chain uses TRBV18 with TRBJ1-2; maybe TRBD1 (6 bases). The input for sequencing was CD4+ or CD8+ T cells sorted from blood, taken in a trial of the OX40 agonist ivuxolimab. This receptor was identified in an adult with an advanced solid tumor such as melanoma, head and neck, liver or kidney cancer. The CDR3 bases are TGTGCCAGCTCGCACCTCGGACCGGACAGCTCCTATGGCTACACCTTC. It yields the protein CASSHLGPDSSYGYTF.